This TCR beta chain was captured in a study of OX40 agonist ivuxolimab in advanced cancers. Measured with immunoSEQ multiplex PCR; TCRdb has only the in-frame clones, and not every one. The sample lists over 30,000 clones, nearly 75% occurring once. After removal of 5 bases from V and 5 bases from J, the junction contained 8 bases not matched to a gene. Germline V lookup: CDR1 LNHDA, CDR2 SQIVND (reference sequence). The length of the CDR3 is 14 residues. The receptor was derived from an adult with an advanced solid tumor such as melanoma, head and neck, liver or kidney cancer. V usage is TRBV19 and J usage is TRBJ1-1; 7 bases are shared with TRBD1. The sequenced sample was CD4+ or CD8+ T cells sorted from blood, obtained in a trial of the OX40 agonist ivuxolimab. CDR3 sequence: CASSLGQFGTEAFF. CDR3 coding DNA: TGTGCCAGTAGTCTGGGACAGTTCGGTACTGAAGCTTTCTTT.